The 22 T cell receptor beta chains given below trace back to one sample, sequenced in a study of T cell repertoires in cytomegalovirus infection. These receptors have no known antigen. TCRdb re-analysed the reads in MiXCR, keeping a single row per CDR3 protein. Of roughly 280,000 distinct CDR3 sequences listed, under 25% are singletons. Sequences were derived from cultured PBMCs, sampled from culture after CMV antigen stimulation. The receptors come from a human donor in good health (CMV status not recorded). Some clones in this sample may be carry-over from other donors' samples.

This clonotype showed up many times. The chain links TRBV7-2 to TRBJ1-3; 7 nucleotides line up with TRBD1. CDR1 is SGHTA and CDR2 is FQGNSA in the germline V gene. With 6 bases clipped from V and 0 bases from J, the junction kept 11 bases outside the gene matches. The CDR3 loop spans 17 amino acids. CDR3 DNA: TGTGCCAGCAGACCTCCAGGGGGGAGTTTCTCTGGAAACACCATATATTTT. Encoded protein: CASRPPGGSFSGNTIYF.

This clonotype was detected only a few times. The V and J genes are TRBV7-9 and TRBJ2-3; 7 bases agree with TRBD1. This CDR3 is built from 15 residues. In germline, CDR1 is SEHNR, CDR2 FQNEAQ (reference sequence). V was pared by 4 bases and J by 6 bases, with 10 bases of the junction left unmatched. As DNA, the CDR3 is TGTGCCAGCAGCTCCACCTACGACAGGGTGGATACGCAGTATTTT. Translating gives CASSSTYDRVDTQYF. Filled out from reference TRBV7-9 and TRBJ2-3, the complete variable domain reads DTGVSQNPRHKITKRGQNVTFRCDPISEHNRLYWYRQTLGQGPEFLTYFQNEAQLEKSRLLSDRFSAERPKGSFSTLEIQRTEQGDSAMYLCASSSTYDRVDTQYFGPGTRLTVL.

This clonotype was observed at least ten times. This chain links TRBV7-2 with TRBJ1-1; D perhaps matches TRBD1 (5 bases). This CDR3 is 13 amino acids long. From germline, CDR1 is SGHTA and CDR2 FQGNSA. V lost 5 bases, J lost 4 bases, and 11 bases lay in between. The CDR3 nucleotides read TGTGCCAGCAGCAAGGCGGGGGGCACTGAAGCTTTCTTT. Amino acid sequence: CASSKAGGTEAFF. Variable domain in full (rest from reference TRBV7-2 and TRBJ1-1): GAGVSQSPSNKVTEKGKDVELRCDPISGHTALYWYRQSLGQGLEFLIYFQGNSAPDKSGLPSDRFSAERTGGSVSTLTIQRTQQEDSAVYLCASSKAGGTEAFFGQGTRLTVV.

This clonotype has just a few counts. This rearrangement joins TRBV9 to TRBJ2-4; tentative D call: TRBD2 (6 bases). CDR1 is SGDLS, CDR2 YYNGEE, per germline. V gave up 2 bases and J gave up 8 bases, with 14 bases separating them. The CDR3 is made up of 14 amino acids. The CDR3 here is CASSVWVTGDIQYF. The CDR3 DNA reads as TGTGCCAGCAGCGTCTGGGTAACGGGGGACATTCAGTACTTC. The full variable domain, rest sourced from reference TRBV9 and TRBJ2-4, is DSGVTQTPKHLITATGQRVTLRCSPRSGDLSVYWYQQSLDQGLQFLIQYYNGEERAKGNILERFSAQQFPDLHSELNLSSLELGDSALYFCASSVWVTGDIQYFGAGTRLSVL.

Ten or more counts support this clonotype. V gene TRBV4-1 combines with J gene TRBJ2-7, with 9 bases identical to TRBD1. Per germline, CDR1 MGHRA and CDR2 YSYEKL. The CDR3 consists of 15 residues. V shed 1 base, J shed 3 bases, and the junction held 4 bases outside the gene matches. CDR3 bases: TGCGCCAGCAGCCAAGGGGGACAGGGAATCTACGAGCAGTACTTC. Translated, it gives CASSQGGQGIYEQYF.

Only a few counts were recorded for this clonotype. The chain joins TRBV6-5 to TRBJ1-1, with D possibly TRBD1 on 5 matching bases. V lost 0 bases and J 6 bases, leaving 11 bases between the germline ends. The CDR3 contains 14 residues. From germline, CDR1 is MNHEY and CDR2 SVGAGI. CDR3 DNA sequence: TGTGCCAGCAGTTACTCGGGACCAAGCGCTGAAGCTTTCTTT. It codes for CASSYSGPSAEAFF.

The rearrangement joins TRBV7-4 to TRBJ2-2; 7 nucleotides agree with TRBD1. The CDR3 contains 15 residues. The trim removed 8 bases at V and 6 bases at J, leaving 12 bases unmatched. Germline values: CDR1 SGHVT, CDR2 SQSDAQ. In DNA, the CDR3 is TGTGCCAGCCTACCGGGACAGTCTCACGCCGGGGAGCTGTTTTTT. Translating it yields CASLPGQSHAGELFF.

This clonotype has more than one count but fewer than ten. The chain has TRBV20-1 and TRBJ2-5; the match to TRBD2 covers 8 bases. Germline V lookup: CDR1 DFQATT, CDR2 SNEGSKA (reference sequence). J was trimmed by 7 bases and V by 3 bases; bases with no gene match: 10. CDR3 size: 14 residues. DNA for the CDR3: TGCAGTGCTAGGGAGGGACTAGGGCGTGGGACCCAGTACTTC. Translation gives CSAREGLGRGTQYF.

This clonotype has ten or more counts. The J gene is TRBJ2-1, the V gene TRBV7-2, with TRBD2 identical over 12 bases. The CDR3 is 15 residues long. Germline V gives CDR1 SGHTA, CDR2 FQGNSA. Trimming at V came to 6 bases and at J to 5 bases, leaving 5 bases not matched to a gene. The CDR3 DNA reads TGTGCCAGCAGACTAGCGGGAGGCTCTAACAATGAGCAGTTCTTC. It encodes CASRLAGGSNNEQFF.

The count of this clonotype is one. The J gene is TRBJ2-1, the V gene TRBV6-5, with D tentatively TRBD2 (6 bases). The CDR3 runs to 15 residues. Trimming removed 11 bases at V and 0 bases at J, with 17 bases between. CDR1 and CDR2 (germline): MNHEY, SVGAGI. CDR3 loop: CAALPSGGSYNEQFF. Written as DNA, the CDR3 is TGTGCCGCATTACCTTCCGGGGGCTCCTACAATGAGCAGTTCTTC.

The V call is TRBV6-5, the J call TRBJ2-3; the match to TRBD2 covers 9 bases. The V and J ends lost 5 bases and 3 bases, in that order; junction bases with no gene match: 9. The CDR3 loop spans 16 amino acids. CDR1 is MNHEY and CDR2 is SVGAGI in the germline V gene. CDR3: CASSDGLASATDTQYF. The CDR3 DNA sequence: TGTGCCAGCAGTGACGGACTAGCGTCGGCAACAGATACGCAGTATTTT.

The V call is TRBV6-2 or TRBV6-3, the J call TRBJ1-1; D is unclear. The CDR3 spans 13 residues. V shed 4 bases and J shed 3 bases, with 9 bases lying between them. The germline CDR1 and CDR2 sequences are MNHEY and SVGEGT. In nucleotides, the CDR3 is TGTGCCAGCAGTTCTTTCACCTACACTGAAGCTTTCTTT. This gives the protein CASSSFTYTEAFF.

In its sample, this clonotype was seen many times. The V and J genes are TRBV23-1 and TRBJ2-7; D is uncertain. TRBV23-1 counts as an open reading frame of uncertain function. Trimming removed 1 base at V and 0 bases at J, with 16 bases between. This CDR3 is 17 amino acids long. Written as DNA, the CDR3 is TGCGCCAGCAGTCAATTTCATATTGTCCGGAGCTCCTACGAGCAGTACGTC. It yields the protein CASSQFHIVRSSYEQYV.

This clonotype was counted only a few times. The V call is TRBV11-2, the J call TRBJ2-3; 8 nucleotides align to TRBD2. From germline, CDR1 is SGHAT and CDR2 FQNNGV. The CDR3 extends over 15 amino acids. The J segment lost 3 bases and the V segment lost 3 bases, leaving 5 bases of the junction unmatched. CDR3 DNA sequence: TGTGCCAGCAGCTTTGAAGCGGGAGCGACAGATACGCAGTATTTT. It is translated as CASSFEAGATDTQYF. The entire variable domain, with the rest obtained from reference TRBV11-2 and TRBJ2-3, is as follows: EAGVAQSPRYKIIEKRQSVAFWCNPISGHATLYWYQQILGQGPKLLIQFQNNGVVDDSQLPKDRFSAERLKGVDSTLKIQPAKLEDSAVYLCASSFEAGATDTQYFGPGTRLTVL.

This clonotype was seen many times. This chain connects TRBV7-9 to TRBJ2-3; D possibly uses TRBD1 or TRBD2 (5 bases each). V lost 7 bases and J lost 12, with 17 bases in between. This CDR3 contains 12 residues. Germline lookup yields CDR1 SEHNR and CDR2 FQNEAQ (reference sequence). The DNA of the CDR3 is TGTGCCAGCACACCATTCCGGGACCTTCAGTATTTT. Its protein product is CASTPFRDLQYF.

This clonotype was observed at least ten times. J is TRBJ2-1 and V is TRBV29-1; D remains ambiguous. Germline V CDR1 and CDR2: SQVTM, ANQGSEA. CDR3 size: 12 residues. V shed 6 bases and J shed 7 bases, with 13 bases lying between them. The CDR3 DNA reads as TGCAGCGTGGACGAACCCGGGAATGAGCAGTTCTTC. Its translation: CSVDEPGNEQFF.

This clonotype was seen a handful of times. The chain recombines TRBV7-2 with TRBJ2-1; D is tentatively TRBD1 or TRBD2 (5 bases each). From germline, CDR1 is SGHTA and CDR2 FQGNSA. The CDR3 length is 15 residues. V lost 2 bases, J lost 10 bases, and 18 bases lay in between. The CDR3 sequence: CASSLRSGHKREQFF. CDR3 sequence (DNA): TGTGCCAGCAGCTTACGAAGCGGACATAAACGAGAGCAGTTCTTC.

There are a few counts of this clonotype. This chain joins TRBV7-2 and TRBJ1-1, with a weak D call TRBD1 (5 bases). Germline V gene data show CDR1 as SGHTA and CDR2 as FQGNSA. CDR3 length equals 15 residues. Trimming left V 1 base short and J 6 bases short, with 15 bases between. Here the CDR3 reads CASSLDSSMGPEAFF. DNA of the CDR3: TGTGCCAGCAGCTTAGACTCCTCCATGGGACCTGAAGCTTTCTTT.

The chain has TRBV6-6 and TRBJ2-7, with D perhaps being TRBD1 or TRBD2 (5 bases each). The CDR3 covers 12 residues. Germline V gene data show CDR1 as MNHNY and CDR2 as SVGAGI (reference sequence). Trimming stripped 6 bases from V and 7 bases from J, with 13 bases between. CDR3 sequence (DNA): TGTGCCAGCAGACTAGGGACGGAGGAGCAGTACTTC. Encoded protein: CASRLGTEEQYF.

This clonotype turned up a few times. This chain uses TRBV7-9 with TRBJ1-1; D perhaps matches TRBD1 (5 bases). V was trimmed by 5 bases and J by 0 bases, leaving 16 bases between them. Germline CDR1 reads SEHNR; CDR2 reads FQNEAQ (reference sequence). There are 16 residues in the CDR3. The CDR3 nucleotides are TGTGCCAGCAGCAATAGACAGAGCGACATGAACACTGAAGCTTTCTTT. This translates into CASSNRQSDMNTEAFF.

The genes are TRBV4-3 and TRBJ2-5, with 9 bases that match TRBD2. CDR1 and CDR2 from the germline V gene are LGHNA and YSLEER. CDR3 size: 16 residues. The V gene end was trimmed by 0 bases and the J gene end by 1 base; junction bases not matched to a gene: 3. The CDR3 protein is CASSQDLLAGQETQYF. Here the CDR3 DNA reads TGCGCCAGCAGCCAAGATCTACTAGCGGGCCAAGAGACCCAGTACTTC.

The chain carries TRBV27 and TRBJ2-3, with no clear D. Germline CDR1 and CDR2: MNHEY and SMNVEV (reference sequence). The CDR3 spans 14 residues. The germline V and J ends were trimmed by 3 bases and 2 bases, with 9 bases remaining between them. CDR3 sequence reads: CASSFNGHTDTQYF. CDR3 nucleotides: TGTGCCAGCAGTTTCAACGGCCACACAGATACGCAGTATTTT.